Listed below are T cell receptor beta chains from one sample, sequenced in a study of T cell repertoires in cytomegalovirus infection. TCRdb re-called the reads with MiXCR, one entry per CDR3 protein. The sample comprises about 310,000 distinct CDR3 sequences, around 25% of which are singletons, and about 14% rests with the top ten. What these receptors recognize is not known. The sample was cultured PBMCs, taken from culture after CMV antigen stimulation. These receptors were obtained from a human donor in good health (CMV status not recorded). Some clones in this sample may be carry-over from other donors' samples. The CDR3 runs from the conserved cysteine through the conserved F or W. D genes are given only for firm matches. The size entry is marked missing in some rows and otherwise reads once, few, many or a size class.

V: TRBV7-2
D: -
size: many
J: TRBJ1-4
DNA: TGTGCCAGCAGCACAGACGCGTTTCGGGCCTTTGAAAAACTGTTTTTT
CDR3: CASSTDAFRAFEKLFF

V: TRBV9
D: TRBD1
size: few
J: TRBJ1-5
DNA: TGTGCCAGCAGCGTCCGAAGACAGGGAGGCCATCAGCCCCAGCATTTT
CDR3: CASSVRRQGGHQPQHF

V: TRBV5-6
D: -
size: few
J: TRBJ2-1
DNA: TGTGCCAGCAGCTTTCAGGACAGCAATGAGCAGTTCTTC
CDR3: CASSFQDSNEQFF

V: TRBV6-1
D: -
size: few
J: TRBJ1-1
DNA: TGTGCCAGCAGTGCGGCTTGGGAAGCTTTCTTT
CDR3: CASSAAWEAFF

V: TRBV2
D: -
size: once
J: TRBJ1-2
DNA: TGTGCCAGCAGTGAAGGACAGTACTATGGCTACACCTTC
CDR3: CASSEGQYYGYTF

V: TRBV27
D: -
size: few
J: TRBJ2-1
DNA: TGTGCCAGCAGTTTAGGTATGGAGCAGTTCTTC
CDR3: CASSLGMEQFF

V: TRBV4-3
D: -
size: -
J: TRBJ2-1
DNA: TGCGCCAGCAGCCAAGCGGTCAACGCCAATGAGCAGTTCTTC
CDR3: CASSQAVNANEQFF

V: TRBV5-1
D: -
size: many
J: TRBJ2-1
DNA: TGCGCCAGCAGCTCCGAAGGCGCTGATCGTAAGTTCTTC
CDR3: CASSSEGADRKFF

V: TRBV7-7
D: -
size: many
J: TRBJ1-3
DNA: TGTGCTAGCAGCAAAATCCAGGGAAACACCATATATTTT
CDR3: CASSKIQGNTIYF

V: TRBV7-2
D: -
size: many
J: TRBJ2-1
DNA: TGTGCCAGCACTCCGGGTGTTTCGGGAAGCTCCTACAATGAGCAGTTCTTC
CDR3: CASTPGVSGSSYNEQFF

V: TRBV9
D: -
size: -
J: TRBJ2-5
DNA: TGTGCCAGCAGCGTAGCGAGCAGGTCAGAGACCCAGTACTTC
CDR3: CASSVASRSETQYF

V: TRBV29-1
D: -
size: few
J: TRBJ2-5
DNA: TGCAGCTGTTGGCAGGGCGAGACCCAGTACTTC
CDR3: CSCWQGETQYF

V: TRBV19
D: -
size: -
J: TRBJ2-3
DNA: TGTGCCAGTACGGATCCCTTCCGACCAGATACGCAGTATTTT
CDR3: CASTDPFRPDTQYF

V: TRBV28
D: TRBD2
size: -
J: TRBJ2-2
DNA: TGTGCCAGCAGTCCCGTCCGGGAGGCGGGGGAGCTGTTTTTT
CDR3: CASSPVREAGELFF

V: TRBV6-2/TRBV6-3
D: -
size: -
J: TRBJ2-5
DNA: TGTGCCAGCAGTTACCAGGAGTTAGAGACCCAGTACTTC
CDR3: CASSYQELETQYF

V: TRBV24-1
D: TRBD2
size: -
J: TRBJ2-2
DNA: TGTGCCACCAGTGAACAGACTAGCGGGAGCTTTCGATGGACCGGGGAGCTGTTTTTT
CDR3: CATSEQTSGSFRWTGELFF

V: TRBV11-2
D: -
size: few
J: TRBJ2-2
DNA: TGTGCCAGCAGCTTAGGTCTCCGACGCACCGGGGAGCTGTTTTTT
CDR3: CASSLGLRRTGELFF

V: TRBV12-5
D: -
size: few
J: TRBJ2-1
DNA: TGTGCTAGTGGTTTGGTACGAGATGGGCAGTTCTTC
CDR3: CASGLVRDGQFF

V: TRBV27
D: -
size: few
J: TRBJ1-4
DNA: TGTGCCAGCAGTGAGGGAGAAAAACTGTTTTTT
CDR3: CASSEGEKLFF

V: TRBV6-6
D: -
size: -
J: TRBJ1-1
DNA: TGTGCCAGCAGTTACGTTTCTACTGAAGCTTTCTTT
CDR3: CASSYVSTEAFF

V: TRBV12-3/TRBV12-4
D: -
size: many
J: TRBJ1-5
DNA: TGTGCCAGCAGTTTATTTGTAGATGGGCCCCAGCATTTT
CDR3: CASSLFVDGPQHF

V: TRBV5-1
D: -
size: few
J: TRBJ2-3
DNA: TGCGCCAGCAGCTTGCAGCCCGGCGGGGGCACAGATACGCAGTATTTT
CDR3: CASSLQPGGGTDTQYF

V: TRBV7-3
D: -
size: -
J: TRBJ2-3
DNA: TGTGCCAGCAGCTTAATGGCGAGTACAGTAGATACGCAGTATTTT
CDR3: CASSLMASTVDTQYF

V: TRBV7-9
D: TRBD2
size: -
J: TRBJ2-5
DNA: TGTGCCGGATATTCTGGCGCAGGACTAGCGGATCAAGAGACCCAGTACTTC
CDR3: CAGYSGAGLADQETQYF

V: TRBV24-1
D: -
size: few
J: TRBJ2-7
DNA: TGTGCCACCAGTGATCACCCAGGGGAAAGTTGGTACTTC
CDR3: CATSDHPGESWYF

V: TRBV24-1
D: -
size: few
J: TRBJ1-1
DNA: TGTGCCACCAGTGTCGGGCCCGTCGGGACTGAAGCTTTCTTT
CDR3: CATSVGPVGTEAFF

V: TRBV7-9
D: -
size: -
J: TRBJ2-7
DNA: TGTGCCAGCAGCCACGGAGCTGACGAGCAGTACTTC
CDR3: CASSHGADEQYF

V: TRBV15
D: -
size: -
J: TRBJ2-1
DNA: TGTGCCACCAGCCCCCGGACTCGAAATGAGCAGTTCTTC
CDR3: CATSPRTRNEQFF

V: TRBV6-6
D: -
size: few
J: TRBJ2-5
DNA: TGTGCCAGCAGTTACCTCGGGAGTCAAGAGACCCAGTACTTC
CDR3: CASSYLGSQETQYF